Below are 16 T cell receptor beta chains sequenced from a single sample in a study of T cell responses to AZD1222 COVID-19 vaccine. Only in-frame clones appear in the TCRdb table, and some are missing; sequencing was by immunoSEQ multiplex PCR. The sample has 86,000 or so clones; 75% to 95% are singletons. This specimen consisted of peripheral blood, obtained on day 0 of MenACWY control vaccination. The receptors derive from an adult in good health.

The gene calls are TRBV5-5 and TRBJ2-6; 7 bases fit TRBD1. The germline V gene encodes CDR1 SGHKS and CDR2 YYEKEE (reference sequence). Trimming removed 4 bases from V and 0 bases from J; junction bases left unmatched: 4. There are 16 residues in the CDR3. The CDR3 DNA reads TGTGCCAGCAGCCCGGGACAGCACTCTGGGGCCAACGTCCTGACTTTC. As protein: CASSPGQHSGANVLTF.

The chain carries TRBV28 and TRBJ1-5; a weak D match, TRBD1 (5 bases). Germline CDR1 and CDR2: MDHEN and SYDVKM. Trimming took off 5 bases at V and 3 bases at J, with 11 bases between the two ends. There are 14 residues in the CDR3. CDR3 DNA sequence: TGTGCCAGCAGTGTGGGACCGGCCAATCAGCCCCAGCATTTT. Translation gives CASSVGPANQPQHF.

The chain is built from TRBV7-6 and TRBJ1-2, with 8 bases matching TRBD1. The germline V gene has CDR1 SGHVS and CDR2 FNYEAQ. CDR3 length: 15 amino acids. Unmatched junction bases numbered 9, after V lost 5 bases and J lost 4 bases. The CDR3, as DNA: TGTGCCAGCAGCCTCGGACGGACAGGGTCCTATGGCTACACCTTC. Its protein is CASSLGRTGSYGYTF.

The V call is TRBV19, the J call TRBJ2-3; 7 bases map to TRBD2. CDR1 and CDR2 (germline): LNHDA, SQIVND (reference sequence). This CDR3 contains 13 residues. V shed 6 bases, J shed 5 bases, and the junction held 5 bases outside the gene matches. The CDR3 DNA follows: TGTGCCAGTAGGCGGGGAGGGCAAGATACGCAGTATTTT. Translated, it gives CASRRGGQDTQYF.

The V call is TRBV28, the J call TRBJ2-1; 9 nucleotides match TRBD1. This CDR3 has 14 residues. The J segment lost 15 bases and the V segment lost 4 bases, leaving 13 bases of the junction unmatched. Germline V CDR1 and CDR2: MDHEN, SYDVKM. CDR3 loop: CASSSGQGHLKGFF. In nucleotides, the CDR3 is TGTGCCAGCAGTTCGGGACAGGGTCATCTCAAGGGGTTCTTC.

CDR3 protein: CASSLTGFGYTF. The CDR3 DNA is TGTGCCAGCAGCTTGACAGGGTTTGGCTACACCTTC. This chain uses TRBV5-6 with TRBJ1-2; perhaps TRBD1 as D (6 bases). Per the germline V gene, CDR1 is SGHDT and CDR2 is YYEEEE. This CDR3 has 12 residues. Between the trimmed V and J ends, which lost 1 base and 7 bases, there was a span of 8 bases.

V gene TRBV20-1 combines with J gene TRBJ2-7; 8 bases are a match to TRBD2. The CDR3 spans 14 residues. Germline V gene lookup returns CDR1 DFQATT and CDR2 SNEGSKA (reference sequence). The J segment lost 3 bases and the V segment lost 5 bases, leaving 9 bases of the junction unmatched. CDR3 bases: TGCAGTGCTCGTGGCCCGACTAGCGACTACGAGCAGTACTTC. This translates into CSARGPTSDYEQYF.

The chain joins TRBV27 to TRBJ1-1; D may be TRBD1 (5 bases). Germline assignment: CDR1 MNHEY and CDR2 SMNVEV (reference sequence). The CDR3 loop spans 13 amino acids. V gave up 7 bases and J gave up 5 bases, with 14 bases separating them. The DNA of the CDR3 is TGTGCCAGCACAGTCAGGGCGGGAACTGAAGCTTTCTTT. Protein sequence: CASTVRAGTEAFF.

The chain combines TRBV3-1 (or the pseudogene TRBV3-2) with TRBJ2-2; 9 bases are shared with TRBD2. In germline, CDR1 is LGHDT, CDR2 YNNKEL (reference sequence). After removal of 7 bases from V and 7 bases from J, the junction contained 13 bases not matched to a gene. The CDR3 is made up of 16 amino acids. The CDR3 loop reads CASTLSGGNGLGELFF. CDR3 bases: TGTGCCAGCACCCTAAGCGGGGGGAATGGTCTCGGGGAGCTGTTTTTT.

By share, this clone counts as medium-sized. This chain links TRBV3-1 (or the pseudogene TRBV3-2) with TRBJ1-6, with 7 nucleotides matching TRBD1. This CDR3 spans 16 amino acids. Germline lookup yields CDR1 LGHDT and CDR2 YNNKEL (reference sequence). V lost 5 bases, J lost 7 bases, and 11 bases stayed unmatched. CDR3 sequence (DNA): TGTGCCAGCAGCTCCGGACAGGAGCCCCAGAATTCACCCCTCCACTTT. It specifies CASSSGQEPQNSPLHF.

V and J are TRBV4-3 and TRBJ2-2; TRBD2 matches at 9 bases. V was pared by 4 bases and J by 0 bases, with 6 bases of the junction left unmatched. Germline lookup yields CDR1 LGHNA and CDR2 YSLEER. CDR3 size: 17 residues. The CDR3 reads CASSPVRLAANTGELFF. CDR3 nucleotides: TGCGCCAGCAGCCCGGTGAGACTAGCGGCGAACACCGGGGAGCTGTTTTTT.

The chain couples TRBV30 to TRBJ2-3; a weak D match, TRBD2 (6 bases). The CDR3 has 16 amino acids. Trimming removed 3 bases at V and 4 bases at J, with 20 bases between. The germline gives CDR1 GTSNPN, CDR2 SVGIG (reference sequence). CDR3 in amino acids: CAWSGLAPRRADTQYF. The CDR3 nucleotides are TGTGCCTGGAGCGGTCTAGCCCCTCGGAGGGCAGATACGCAGTATTTT.

The chain links TRBV7-9 to TRBJ1-1; the D gene is possibly TRBD1 (5 bases). The V gene lost 5 bases and the J gene lost 2 bases, with 15 bases spanning the gap. Germline V gives CDR1 SEHNR, CDR2 FQNEAQ (reference sequence). The CDR3 sequence is 15 residues long. CDR3 nucleotide sequence: TGTGCCAGCAGCGGACCCGGGACGGGTAACACTGAAGCTTTCTTT. It codes for CASSGPGTGNTEAFF.

The chain carries TRBV28 and TRBJ2-2, with D unresolved. The CDR3 sequence is 14 residues long. V dropped 2 bases and J dropped 2 bases, with 6 bases sitting between them. Germline CDR1 is MDHEN and CDR2 is SYDVKM. The CDR3 DNA reads as TGTGCCAGCAGTTTACACCCCAACACCGGGGAGCTGTTTTTT. It encodes CASSLHPNTGELFF. Complete variable domain (other parts from reference TRBV28 and TRBJ2-2): DVKVTQSSRYLVKRTGEKVFLECVQDMDHENMFWYRQDPGLGLRLIYFSYDVKMKEKGDIPEGYSVSREKKERFSLILESASTNQTSMYLCASSLHPNTGELFFGEGSRLTVL.

The chain combines TRBV9 with TRBJ1-5; no firm D call. Germline V gene data show CDR1 as SGDLS and CDR2 as YYNGEE. This CDR3 is 14 amino acids long. Trimming removed 4 bases at V and 1 base at J, with 9 bases between. The CDR3 sequence is CASSPQESNQPQHF. CDR3 sequence (DNA): TGTGCCAGCAGCCCCCAGGAAAGCAATCAGCCCCAGCATTTT.

The J gene is TRBJ1-4, the V gene TRBV11-2, with D perhaps matching TRBD1 (6 bases). Trimming left V 4 bases short and J 8 bases short, with 14 bases between. The CDR3 consists of 14 residues. Germline assignment: CDR1 SGHAT and CDR2 FQNNGV. The CDR3 protein is CASSSWTDREKLFF. The DNA for the CDR3 is TGTGCCAGCAGCTCCTGGACAGACAGGGAAAAACTGTTTTTT.